This T cell receptor beta chain was recovered during a study of blood T cell repertoires in COVID-19. In the study overall: The United States, Italy and Spain supplied acute and convalescent COVID-19 samples. In each case, the material was cDNA or gDNA derived from T cells, B-cell-depleted T cells, or PBMCs.

Germline V gene lookup returns CDR1 LGHDT and CDR2 YNNKEL (reference sequence). The CDR3 sequence is 14 residues long. The germline V and J ends were trimmed by 2 bases and 5 bases, with 12 bases remaining between them. Method: immunoSEQ multiplex PCR; TCRdb's copy keeps in-frame clones and lacks some. The sample has hundreds of thousands of clones, 70% to 90% seen once. This clone was seen a single time. What was sequenced was PBMCs or T cells enriched from blood (not recorded which). This sequence joins TRBV3-1 (or the pseudogene TRBV3-2) and TRBJ1-1; D is uncertain. The sequence was obtained from a woman aged 18-30 years with acute COVID-19. The CDR3 nucleotides are TGTGCCAGCAGCCAAAAATGGGAGGGTACTGAAGCTTTCTTT. Translated: CASSQKWEGTEAFF.